Each of the 25 T cell receptor beta chains below was sequenced from the same sample in a study of shared clonotypes between healthy human individuals. Sequencing used immunoSEQ multiplex PCR; TCRdb keeps in-frame clones, though not all of them. In the table there are 450,000 to 500,000 clones, 76% of which are singletons. The source material was PBMCs. The receptors shown here come from a woman between 40 and 50 years old in good health. Some clones in this sample may be carry-over from other donors' samples.

The chain employs TRBV6-6 and TRBJ2-7, with 7 bases fitting TRBD1. CDR1 MNHNY and CDR2 SVGAGI come from the germline V gene (reference sequence). The junction had 3 bases not matched to a gene; V was cut back by 4 bases and J by 0 bases. There are 14 residues in the CDR3. This chain's CDR3 is CASSSGQDSYEQYF. DNA for the CDR3: TGTGCCAGCAGTTCCGGACAGGACTCCTACGAGCAGTACTTC.

In regard to this clone: Germline and junction disagree at one end, which may indicate a read error. The chain is built from TRBV5-1 and TRBJ2-7, with TRBD2 matching 8 bases. Germline V gene sequence: CDR1 SGHRS, CDR2 YFSETQ. There are 13 residues in the CDR3. The CDR3 nucleotides are TGCGCCAGCAACTTGCAGCGGGAGAGGGAGCAGTACTTC. It yields the protein CASNLQREREQYF.

The chain links TRBV7-3 to TRBJ2-2; D call uncertain. Germline values: CDR1 SGHTA, CDR2 FQGTGA. The CDR3 covers 16 residues. V was pared by 5 bases and J by 1 base, with 14 bases between. CDR3 in amino acids: CASSRNPAGNTGELFF. As DNA, the CDR3 is TGTGCCAGCAGCAGAAACCCGGCAGGGAACACCGGGGAGCTGTTTTTT. Drawing the rest from reference TRBV7-3 and TRBJ2-2, the complete variable domain is GAGVSQTPSNKVTEKGKYVELRCDPISGHTALYWYRQSLGQGPEFLIYFQGTGAADDSGLPNDRFFAVRPEGSVSTLKIQRTERGDSAVYLCASSRNPAGNTGELFFGEGSRLTVL.

The chain is built from TRBV6-5 and TRBJ1-2; 9 bases match TRBD1. In germline, CDR1 is MNHEY, CDR2 SVGAGI. The CDR3 totals 16 residues. The ends lost 2 bases at V and 8 bases at J; junction bases unmatched: 12. The CDR3 coding sequence is TGTGCCAGCAGTTACCCGTTGGACAGGGGAAGCGAGGGCTACACCTTC. Protein: CASSYPLDRGSEGYTF.

With regard to this clone: A far bigger clonotype differs at one base, so this is likely a read error. The CDR3 coding sequence is TGTGCCGGCACCTTGACACATCTTAACTATGGCTACACCTTC. This sequence encodes CAGTLTHLNYGYTF. This chain links TRBV28 with TRBJ1-2; no clear D. The CDR3 contains 14 residues. The V end lost 11 bases, the J end lost 1 base, and 17 bases lay between the germline ends. Germline CDR1 reads MDHEN; CDR2 reads SYDVKM.

This clone has just one count. CDR3 coding DNA: TGCGCCAGCAGCTTTGGAGACAGGGCGACCACAGATACGCAGTATTTT. Translating gives CASSFGDRATTDTQYF. The V gene is TRBV5-1, the J gene TRBJ2-3; 7 bases match TRBD1. Losses at the gene ends were 2 bases for V and 2 bases for J; bases not matched to a gene: 8. Germline V gene lookup returns CDR1 SGHRS and CDR2 YFSETQ. The CDR3 runs to 16 residues. The full variable domain, with the rest looked up from reference TRBV5-1 and TRBJ2-3, is KAGVTQTPRYLIKTRGQQVTLSCSPISGHRSVSWYQQTPGQGLQFLFEYFSETQRNKGNFPGRFSGRQFSNSRSEMNVSTLELGDSALYLCASSFGDRATTDTQYFGPGTRLTVL.

The rearrangement uses TRBV5-4 and TRBJ2-2; perhaps TRBD1 as D (5 bases). The V gene lost 0 bases and the J gene lost 6 bases, with 6 bases spanning the gap. CDR1 SGHNT and CDR2 YYREEE come from the germline V gene (reference sequence). The length of the CDR3 is 13 residues. CDR3 loop: CASSLEQAGELFF. As DNA, the CDR3 is TGTGCCAGCAGCTTGGAACAGGCCGGGGAGCTGTTTTTT.

V and J are TRBV4-1 and TRBJ2-5; possibly TRBD1 or TRBD2 for D (6 bases each). CDR1 and CDR2 (germline): MGHRA, YSYEKL. V was clipped by 0 bases and J by 5 bases, with 10 bases between them. The CDR3 covers 14 residues. The CDR3 coding sequence is TGCGCCAGCAGCCAAGAGGAGGGGGAGGAGACCCAGTACTTC. Its protein product is CASSQEEGEETQYF.

J is TRBJ2-2 and V is TRBV11-2; a possible D gene is TRBD1 (5 bases). Trimming stripped 3 bases from V and 3 bases from J, with 8 bases between. The CDR3 is 14 residues long. Germline CDR1 reads SGHAT; CDR2 reads FQNNGV. CDR3 in DNA: TGTGCCAGCAGCTTGAAGGGGTACACCGGGGAGCTGTTTTTT. Protein sequence: CASSLKGYTGELFF.

The V call is TRBV2, the J call TRBJ2-7; 11 positions agree with TRBD1. V lost 4 bases, J lost 2 bases, and 7 bases stayed unmatched. The CDR3 is 16 residues long. Germline V gene sequence: CDR1 SNHLY, CDR2 FYNNEI. The CDR3 spells CASSALPGQGAYEQYF. Here the CDR3 DNA reads TGTGCCAGCAGTGCCCTCCCGGGACAGGGGGCCTACGAGCAGTACTTC.

The V call is TRBV4-1, the J call TRBJ1-1, with D possibly being TRBD1 (5 bases). The germline CDR1 and CDR2 sequences are MGHRA and YSYEKL. This CDR3 has 17 amino acids. The V and J ends lost 0 bases and 4 bases respectively, with 18 bases between them. The CDR3 DNA follows: TGCGCCAGCAGCCAAGATCGTAGGGGCGCCGGTCTCACTGAAGCTTTCTTT. Translating gives CASSQDRRGAGLTEAFF.

This chain joins TRBV6-1 and TRBJ1-2, with 11 positions matching TRBD1. Unmatched junction bases numbered 9, after V lost 3 bases and J lost 6 bases. The CDR3 length is 16 residues. In germline, CDR1 is MNHNS, CDR2 SASEGT. As DNA, the CDR3 is TGTGCCAGCAGTGACCCGTCGGACAGGGGGCTTAATGGCTACACCTTC. This codes for CASSDPSDRGLNGYTF.

The genes are TRBV9 and TRBJ1-1; no firm D call. Per germline, CDR1 SGDLS and CDR2 YYNGEE. V gave up 4 bases and J gave up 1 base, with 11 bases separating them. The CDR3 is made up of 14 amino acids. CDR3 DNA: TGTGCCAGCAGCTGGGTGCGCCAGAACACTGAAGCTTTCTTT. This codes for CASSWVRQNTEAFF.

The V gene is TRBV10-3, the J gene TRBJ2-1; 13 bases align to TRBD2. CDR3 length equals 14 residues. Germline V lookup: CDR1 ENHRY, CDR2 SYGVKD. Germline trimming cut 7 bases from V and 5 bases from J; bases unmatched to any gene: 2. The DNA for the CDR3 is TGTGCCATCAAGGGGACTAGCGGGAACAATGAGCAGTTCTTC. Amino acid sequence: CAIKGTSGNNEQFF.

This clone occurred once. This same CDR3 is encoded by further DNA sequences in the sample. The chain has TRBV30 and TRBJ2-5; TRBD1 aligns across 10 bases. Looked up from germline, CDR1 is GTSNPN and CDR2 is SVGIG (reference sequence). V trimming: 5 bases; J trimming: 3 bases; junction bases outside the gene matches: 6. The CDR3 is made up of 14 amino acids. Written as DNA, the CDR3 is TGTGCCTGGCTACCGGGACAGGGGAAAGAGACCCAGTACTTC. Translating it yields CAWLPGQGKETQYF.

This chain links TRBV5-1 with TRBJ2-1; 7 bases line up with TRBD2. Germline loops: CDR1 SGHRS, CDR2 YFSETQ. Unmatched junction bases numbered 6, after V lost 4 bases and J lost 2 bases. The CDR3 is 15 residues long. The CDR3 DNA sequence: TGCGCCAGCAGCCCGGCTAGCGGAGCCTACAATGAGCAGTTCTTC. Its translation is CASSPASGAYNEQFF.

CDR3 sequence (DNA): TGTGCCAGCTCACCTACAGGGGGTCGTGAAAAACTGTTTTTT. It encodes CASSPTGGREKLFF. The chain is built from TRBV18 and TRBJ1-4; 8 bases are a match to TRBD1. The CDR3 spans 14 residues. V was clipped by 3 bases and J by 7 bases; unmatched bases: 4. Germline CDR1 KGHSH, CDR2 LQKENI.

The V and J genes are TRBV18 and TRBJ1-1; the match to TRBD1 covers 8 bases. Germline V gives CDR1 KGHSH, CDR2 LQKENI. There are 15 residues in the CDR3. V was clipped by 3 bases and J by 10 bases; unmatched bases: 13. Here the CDR3 DNA reads TGTGCCAGCTCACCTTTAGTACAGGGGGGGTTCGGAGCTTTCTTT. Translated, it gives CASSPLVQGGFGAFF.

A single count supports this clone. V gene TRBV19 combines with J gene TRBJ1-2, with 7 bases that match TRBD1. Germline CDR1 LNHDA, CDR2 SQIVND (reference sequence). J was trimmed by 4 bases and V by 2 bases; bases with no gene match: 7. CDR3 length: 15 amino acids. CDR3 bases: TGTGCCAGTAGTATAATCGTGGGACAGCTCTATGGCTACACCTTC. Translation gives CASSIIVGQLYGYTF.

Remarks on this clone: This likely traces to a read error, being one base from a far larger clone. The chain couples TRBV4-1 to TRBJ2-7, with TRBD2 matching 7 bases. Germline V gene sequence: CDR1 MGHRA, CDR2 YSYEKL. This CDR3 has 17 amino acids. CDR3 nucleotides: TGCGCCAGCAGCCTAATTACCGGGACTACCCTTTCCTACGAGCGGTACTTC. Encoded protein: CASSLITGTTLSYERYF.

Regarding this clone: This likely traces to a read error, being one base from a far larger clone. The gene calls are TRBV27 and TRBJ1-3, with 8 nucleotides matching TRBD1. Germline lookup yields CDR1 MNHEY and CDR2 SMNVEV (reference sequence). J was trimmed by 8 bases and V by 8 bases; bases with no gene match: 5. The CDR3 is 12 residues long. DNA for the CDR3: TGTGCCAGCGGGGACAGGAGAGACACCATATATTTT. Translated, it gives CASGDRRDTIYF.

The rearrangement joins TRBV27 to TRBJ2-3; 9 bases agree with TRBD2. Trimming cost V 8 bases and J 6 bases; bases outside gene matches: 24. This CDR3 comprises 19 residues. Germline V gives CDR1 MNHEY, CDR2 SMNVEV (reference sequence). CDR3 nucleotide sequence: TGTGCCAGCGCGCGAAGGGGCGGGAGGGCCGTAGGGGTTGGGGATACGCAGTATTTT. This sequence encodes CASARRGGRAVGVGDTQYF.

V is TRBV5-1 and J is TRBJ2-3; D ambiguous. Between the trimmed V and J ends, which lost 5 bases and 7 bases, there was a span of 14 bases. The germline CDR1 and CDR2 sequences are SGHRS and YFSETQ. CDR3 length: 13 residues. This CDR3 is CASRDTELNTQYF. CDR3 nucleotide sequence: TGCGCCAGCAGAGACACGGAGTTGAATACGCAGTATTTT.

The chain links TRBV28 to TRBJ1-3; D gene unclear. Germline V gene lookup returns CDR1 MDHEN and CDR2 SYDVKM. The V end lost 4 bases, the J end lost 2 bases, and 9 bases lay between the germline ends. The CDR3 length is 14 residues. DNA of the CDR3: TGTGCCAGCAGTTCCAGTATGGCTGGAAACACCATATATTTT. As protein: CASSSSMAGNTIYF.

This chain uses TRBV7-8 with TRBJ1-4; D is possibly TRBD1 (6 bases). Germline V gives CDR1 SGHVS, CDR2 FQNEAQ. The CDR3 loop spans 14 amino acids. Trimming removed 7 bases at V and 8 bases at J, with 17 bases between. CDR3 sequence (DNA): TGTGCCAGCACCCCGGGGGGGGCACCCGAAAAACTGTTTTTT. Its protein product is CASTPGGAPEKLFF.